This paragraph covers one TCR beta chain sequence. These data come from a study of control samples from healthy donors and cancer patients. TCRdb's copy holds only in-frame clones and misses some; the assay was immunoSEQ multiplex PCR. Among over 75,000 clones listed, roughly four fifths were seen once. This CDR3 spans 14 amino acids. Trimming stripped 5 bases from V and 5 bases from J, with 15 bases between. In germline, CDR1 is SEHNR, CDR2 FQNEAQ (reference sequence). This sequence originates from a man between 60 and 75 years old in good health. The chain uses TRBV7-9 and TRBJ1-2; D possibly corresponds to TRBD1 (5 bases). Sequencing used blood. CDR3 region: CASSPSGASYGYTF. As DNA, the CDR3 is TGTGCCAGCAGCCCTAGTGGGGCTTCGTATGGCTACACCTTC.